The rows below give T cell receptor beta chains drawn from one sample of a study of Ad26.COV2.S vaccination and SARS-CoV-2 variants. Clones were read by immunoSEQ multiplex PCR, and TCRdb kept only the in-frame ones, dropping some. The sample has some 400,000 clones, about 88% seen once. Sequenced here: peripheral blood, sampled in a trial of Ad26.COV2.S vaccine versus placebo. The receptor set was obtained from a person aged 18-60 years who received the Ad26.COV2.S COVID-19 vaccine or a placebo. Each CDR3 is given with its conserved first and last residue. The order of the fields is clone size, V gene, J gene, CDR3 length, D gene, CDR3 DNA, CDR3 protein. A D gene is named only where the DNA matches it firmly. Rows may omit the clone size; those that give it use once, few, many or a size class.

.	TRBV5-1	TRBJ2-3	15	.	TGCGCCAGCAGCTTGGCCCAGGGAAACTGGGATACGCAGTATTTT	CASSLAQGNWDTQYF
.	TRBV7-6	TRBJ2-2	19	TRBD2	TGTGCCAGCAGCCCCCTTACTAGCGGGAGGGATCAACGGGCCGGGGAGCTGTTTTTT	CASSPLTSGRDQRAGELFF
.	TRBV27	TRBJ1-1	14	.	TGTGCCAGCAGTTCGGGACACGTAAACACTGAAGCTTTCTTT	CASSSGHVNTEAFF
.	TRBV3-1/TRBV3-2	TRBJ2-5	15	TRBD1	TGTGCCAGCAGCACGGGACAGGGGTCTGCGGAGACCCAGTACTTC	CASSTGQGSAETQYF
few	TRBV27	TRBJ1-2	13	TRBD1	TGTGCCAGCAGTTTAGGACAGGGGGCCGACTACACCTTC	CASSLGQGADYTF
few	TRBV20-1	TRBJ2-1	10	.	TGCAGTGCTAGCAGGAGAGAGCAGTTCTTC	CSASRREQFF
once	TRBV19	TRBJ2-2	15	TRBD1	TGTGCCAGTAGCGACAGGGGGCCCGGAAACGGGGAGCTGTTTTTT	CASSDRGPGNGELFF
.	TRBV7-6	TRBJ2-7	15	.	TGTGCCAGCAGCCCCTACTCCGGGACATTATACGAGCAGTACTTC	CASSPYSGTLYEQYF
.	TRBV4-2	TRBJ2-3	13	.	TGTGCCAGCAGCCTCGGGGTCGCAGATACGCAGTATTTT	CASSLGVADTQYF
.	TRBV2	TRBJ2-7	16	TRBD2	TGTGCCAGCAGAAGGGAGCGGGAGGGCCCCTCCTACGAGCAGTACTTC	CASRREREGPSYEQYF
.	TRBV28	TRBJ2-7	12	.	TGTGCCTCTTCGCGGGGATTCTACGAGCAGTACTTC	CASSRGFYEQYF
.	TRBV6-2/TRBV6-3	TRBJ2-3	17	.	TGTGCCAGCAGTTACGGGCGGGCGCGGGACAGCACAGATACGCAGTATTTT	CASSYGRARDSTDTQYF
.	TRBV19	TRBJ2-2	13	.	TGTGCCAGTAGTGCAGGGCGCCCCGGGGAGCTGTTTTTT	CASSAGRPGELFF
.	TRBV19	TRBJ2-4	14	.	TGTGCCAGTAGTATCTGGGAGAGGAAGGACATTCAGTACTTC	CASSIWERKDIQYF
once	TRBV28	TRBJ2-2	21	.	TGTGCCAGCAGTTTTCTCTTAGTTTTCCCTCAAGCGCTTCCCGGAACCGGGGAGCTGTTTTTT	CASSFLLVFPQALPGTGELFF
.	TRBV30	TRBJ1-4	13	.	TGTGCCTGGTCGGGAGCTGAGGGGATTAAACTGTTTTTT	CAWSGAEGIKLFF
.	TRBV9	TRBJ1-4	14	TRBD1	TGTGCCAGCAGCTCCCAGGGGGGGAATGAAAAACTGTTTTTT	CASSSQGGNEKLFF
.	TRBV6-2/TRBV6-3	TRBJ1-5	14	TRBD1	TGTGCCAGCAGCCGGGGACAGGATAATCAGCCCCAGCATTTT	CASSRGQDNQPQHF
.	TRBV28	TRBJ1-4	15	.	TGTGCCAGCAGTAACTACAGGGAAATCAATGAAAAACTGTTTTTT	CASSNYREINEKLFF
.	TRBV9	TRBJ2-1	13	.	TGTGCCAGCAGCGGTACAGGGAGGAATGAGCAGTTCTTC	CASSGTGRNEQFF
.	TRBV10-3	TRBJ1-1	12	.	TGTGCCATCAGTGAGTCGTTTTCTGAAGCTTTCTTT	CAISESFSEAFF
.	TRBV5-1	TRBJ2-1	16	TRBD1	TGCGCCAGCAGACGACCTGGGACAGGGACATCAAATGAGCAGTTCTTC	CASRRPGTGTSNEQFF
few	TRBV19	TRBJ1-2	15	TRBD1	TGTGCCAGTAGTATTCCGGGACAGGCAAGAGGTGGCTACACCTTC	CASSIPGQARGGYTF
.	TRBV7-2	TRBJ2-2	15	TRBD2	TGTGCCAGCCCAACACCGGCGGGAGCCCCCGGGGAGCTGTTTTTT	CASPTPAGAPGELFF
.	TRBV27	TRBJ2-1	17	TRBD1	TGTGCCAGCAGTCTACATCGGACAGGGCTTTCCTACAATGAGCAGTTCTTC	CASSLHRTGLSYNEQFF
.	TRBV6-5	TRBJ2-1	16	TRBD2	TGTGCCAGCAGTTACTCGCCCCTAGCGGGACTAGACGAGCAGTTCTTC	CASSYSPLAGLDEQFF
.	TRBV6-5	TRBJ1-6	14	.	TGTGCCAGCAGAGAGGGACTGCCTAATTCACCCCTCCACTTT	CASREGLPNSPLHF
once	TRBV28	TRBJ2-2	16	TRBD2	TGTGCCAGCAGTTCCCCAGCGGGGGCGAACACCGGGGAGCTGTTTTTT	CASSSPAGANTGELFF
.	TRBV7-2	TRBJ2-1	19	TRBD2	TGTGCCAGCAGCCCGAGACTAGCGGGAGGGCTACAGTGGGGGGAAGAGCAGTTCTTC	CASSPRLAGGLQWGEEQFF
.	TRBV5-8	TRBJ1-1	14	.	TGTGCCAGCAGCCGCTCCCTTGGGGGCACTGAAGCTTTCTTT	CASSRSLGGTEAFF
.	TRBV19	TRBJ1-2	13	TRBD1	TGTGCCAGTCGCAGACAGGGGAAGGATGGCTACACCTTC	CASRRQGKDGYTF
.	TRBV15	TRBJ2-7	15	.	TGTGCCACCAGCAGATACCGCGGGATCCACTACGAGCAGTACTTC	CATSRYRGIHYEQYF
.	TRBV5-1	TRBJ1-4	16	.	TGCGCCAGCAGCTTGGGGACACATTCAACTAATGAAAAACTGTTTTTT	CASSLGTHSTNEKLFF
once	TRBV24-1	TRBJ2-1	11	.	TGTGCCACCAGTGATCGGAATGAGCAGTTCTTC	CATSDRNEQFF
.	TRBV6-2/TRBV6-3	TRBJ2-2	19	TRBD1	TGTGCCAGCAGTTATAGTGACAGGGGGCCCAACTTGTACACCGGGGAGCTGTTTTTT	CASSYSDRGPNLYTGELFF
.	TRBV28	TRBJ2-7	13	.	TGTGCCAGCAGTTTCCTCGTCCCCTACGAGCAGTACTTC	CASSFLVPYEQYF
.	TRBV24-1	TRBJ2-1	14	.	TGTGCCACCACCTCGGGAACCTCACTTCAGAAGCAGTTCTTC	CATTSGTSLQKQFF
.	TRBV4-2	TRBJ1-2	15	.	TGTGCCAGCAGCCAAGATTACCCCGCCAGAGCTGGCTACACCTTC	CASSQDYPARAGYTF
.	TRBV29-1	TRBJ2-5	11	.	TGCAGCGCGGGACCGGGGGAGACCCAGTACTTC	CSAGPGETQYF
.	TRBV6-2/TRBV6-3	TRBJ1-2	14	.	TGTGCCAGCAGCCGCCCGGGAGTAAACTATGGCTACACCTTC	CASSRPGVNYGYTF
once	TRBV5-1	TRBJ2-1	15	TRBD2	TGCGCCAGCTGGGTCGGGACTAGCGGGAGCAATGAGCAGTTCTTC	CASWVGTSGSNEQFF
.	TRBV5-1	TRBJ1-2	14	.	TGCGCCAGCAGCTTGGGGGCAGGCAACTATGGCTACACCTTC	CASSLGAGNYGYTF
.	TRBV4-3	TRBJ2-4	15	TRBD1	TGCGCCAGCAGCCAAGATAGACACGGACAGGTCGCTCAGTACTTC	CASSQDRHGQVAQYF
.	TRBV4-1	TRBJ2-3	17	.	TGCGCCAGCAGCCAAGGACTAGGTCCACTAGCCACAGATACGCAGTATTTT	CASSQGLGPLATDTQYF